The rows below give T cell receptor beta chains drawn from one sample of a study of OX40 agonist ivuxolimab in advanced cancers. Data came from immunoSEQ multiplex PCR; TCRdb stores just in-frame clones and leaves some out. Among tens of thousands of clones, over 80% were seen once, and the ten largest hold 27%. Specimen: CD4+ or CD8+ T cells sorted from blood, collected in a trial of the OX40 agonist ivuxolimab. All receptors derive from an adult with an advanced solid tumor such as melanoma, head and neck, liver or kidney cancer. The CDR3 runs from the conserved cysteine through the conserved F or W. The D gene is left open where the match is weak. Expanded clones are given a class, and other clones once, few, many or no size at all.

d_call: TRBD1; j_call: TRBJ1-6; clone_size: few; cdr3_length: 16; v_call: TRBV19; cdr3_nt: TGTGCCAGTAGTTCCCCCCGGGACAGTCTTAATTCACCCCTCCACTTT; cdr3_aa: CASSSPRDSLNSPLHF
d_call: NA; j_call: TRBJ2-2; clone_size: many; cdr3_length: 17; v_call: TRBV4-2; cdr3_nt: TGTGCCAGCAGCCAAGACGTTCGAACAAGGGGCACCGGGGAGCTGTTTTTT; cdr3_aa: CASSQDVRTRGTGELFF
d_call: TRBD1; j_call: TRBJ1-5; clone_size: NA; cdr3_length: 17; v_call: TRBV19; cdr3_nt: TGTGCCAGTAGTATAGTAGGGACAGGGGGCGAAAATCAGCCCCAGCATTTT; cdr3_aa: CASSIVGTGGENQPQHF
d_call: TRBD1; j_call: TRBJ1-1; clone_size: few; cdr3_length: 15; v_call: TRBV6-1; cdr3_nt: TGTGCCTCACGAGGGGGCTCCACAGGGAACACTGAAGCTTTCTTT; cdr3_aa: CASRGGSTGNTEAFF
d_call: NA; j_call: TRBJ2-3; clone_size: NA; cdr3_length: 12; v_call: TRBV14; cdr3_nt: TGTGCCAGCAGCCAGGCCCGCCATACGCAGTATTTT; cdr3_aa: CASSQARHTQYF
d_call: NA; j_call: TRBJ1-4; clone_size: NA; cdr3_length: 19; v_call: TRBV6-1; cdr3_nt: TGTGCCAGCAGTGAAATTCTCGCCCCCGACTTGGCGAAAAATGAAAAACTGTTTTTT; cdr3_aa: CASSEILAPDLAKNEKLFF
d_call: NA; j_call: TRBJ1-5; clone_size: NA; cdr3_length: 12; v_call: TRBV6-1; cdr3_nt: TGTGCCAGCAGCGACCTTAATCAGCCCCAGCATTTT; cdr3_aa: CASSDLNQPQHF
d_call: TRBD1; j_call: TRBJ2-5; clone_size: NA; cdr3_length: 15; v_call: TRBV5-1; cdr3_nt: TGCGCCAGCAGCGTAGCCGGGACAGGGGGCGAGACCCAGTACTTC; cdr3_aa: CASSVAGTGGETQYF
d_call: TRBD1; j_call: TRBJ1-1; clone_size: few; cdr3_length: 13; v_call: TRBV30; cdr3_nt: TGTGCCTGGAGGGGACAGGGAAACACTGAAGCTTTCTTT; cdr3_aa: CAWRGQGNTEAFF
d_call: NA; j_call: TRBJ2-1; clone_size: NA; cdr3_length: 14; v_call: TRBV4-1; cdr3_nt: TGCGCCAGCAGCCGCCAGTCCGGGTCGAATGAGCAGTTCTTC; cdr3_aa: CASSRQSGSNEQFF
d_call: NA; j_call: TRBJ2-7; clone_size: NA; cdr3_length: 16; v_call: TRBV6-1; cdr3_nt: TGTGCCAGCAGTGCCCACCGGAAGGTGAGCTCCTACGAGCAGTACTTC; cdr3_aa: CASSAHRKVSSYEQYF
d_call: TRBD2; j_call: TRBJ2-1; clone_size: NA; cdr3_length: 15; v_call: TRBV19; cdr3_nt: TGTGCCAGTAGTATTGAGGGCGGGGGTATGGATGAGCAGTTCTTC; cdr3_aa: CASSIEGGGMDEQFF
d_call: TRBD1; j_call: TRBJ1-2; clone_size: NA; cdr3_length: 15; v_call: TRBV6-6; cdr3_nt: TGTGCCAGCAGTTCTCGGACAGGGGTAGACTATGGCTACACCTTC; cdr3_aa: CASSSRTGVDYGYTF
d_call: NA; j_call: TRBJ1-6; clone_size: NA; cdr3_length: 13; v_call: TRBV6-6; cdr3_nt: TGTGCCAGCATGCAGGGTAGTTATTCACCCCTCCACTTT; cdr3_aa: CASMQGSYSPLHF
d_call: NA; j_call: TRBJ2-1; clone_size: NA; cdr3_length: 16; v_call: TRBV11-2; cdr3_nt: TGTGCCAGCAGCTCACAATTTACTCTTATCGGGAATGAGCAGTTCTTC; cdr3_aa: CASSSQFTLIGNEQFF
d_call: NA; j_call: TRBJ1-1; clone_size: NA; cdr3_length: 12; v_call: TRBV18; cdr3_nt: TGTGCCAGCTCACCAGAGTACACTGAAGCTTTCTTT; cdr3_aa: CASSPEYTEAFF
d_call: NA; j_call: TRBJ2-3; clone_size: NA; cdr3_length: 14; v_call: TRBV7-2; cdr3_nt: TGTGCCAGCAGCTTCTCGGTAGACACAGATACGCAGTATTTT; cdr3_aa: CASSFSVDTDTQYF
d_call: NA; j_call: TRBJ1-4; clone_size: NA; cdr3_length: 12; v_call: TRBV10-3; cdr3_nt: TGTGCCATCAGCGGACAGAATGAAAAACTGTTTTTT; cdr3_aa: CAISGQNEKLFF
d_call: NA; j_call: TRBJ1-4; clone_size: NA; cdr3_length: 13; v_call: TRBV7-2; cdr3_nt: TGTGCCAGCAGCTTATCTAGGGGTGAAAAACTGTTTTTT; cdr3_aa: CASSLSRGEKLFF
d_call: NA; j_call: TRBJ1-6; clone_size: NA; cdr3_length: 13; v_call: TRBV7-2; cdr3_nt: TGTGCCAGCAGCCTAACTCAGGGAGGACCCCTCCACTTT; cdr3_aa: CASSLTQGGPLHF
d_call: NA; j_call: TRBJ1-2; clone_size: NA; cdr3_length: 14; v_call: TRBV4-1; cdr3_nt: TGCGCCAGCAGCCAAGACCGCGGGCAGATAGGGTACACCTTC; cdr3_aa: CASSQDRGQIGYTF
d_call: NA; j_call: TRBJ1-2; clone_size: NA; cdr3_length: 15; v_call: TRBV5-4; cdr3_nt: TGTGCCAGCAGCTTGGGTCGGGCACAGACCTATGGCTACACCTTC; cdr3_aa: CASSLGRAQTYGYTF
d_call: NA; j_call: TRBJ1-2; clone_size: NA; cdr3_length: 13; v_call: TRBV19; cdr3_nt: TGTGCCAGTAGACTGGACATCAACTATGGCTACACCTTC; cdr3_aa: CASRLDINYGYTF
d_call: NA; j_call: TRBJ1-1; clone_size: NA; cdr3_length: 13; v_call: TRBV30; cdr3_nt: TGTGCCTGGAGGACGGCACTGAACACTGAAGCTTTCTTT; cdr3_aa: CAWRTALNTEAFF
d_call: NA; j_call: TRBJ2-1; clone_size: once; cdr3_length: 13; v_call: TRBV5-1; cdr3_nt: TGCGCCAGCAGCTTGGGGGCCGACAATGAGCAGTTCTTC; cdr3_aa: CASSLGADNEQFF
d_call: TRBD1; j_call: TRBJ1-2; clone_size: NA; cdr3_length: 15; v_call: TRBV6-5; cdr3_nt: TGTGCCAGCAGTTACTCTAGGTCAGGGGGAAGTGGCTACACCTTC; cdr3_aa: CASSYSRSGGSGYTF
d_call: NA; j_call: TRBJ2-1; clone_size: NA; cdr3_length: 15; v_call: TRBV15; cdr3_nt: TGTGCCACCAGCAGAGAGTGGACAGCGTACAATGAGCAGTTCTTC; cdr3_aa: CATSREWTAYNEQFF
d_call: NA; j_call: TRBJ2-2; clone_size: NA; cdr3_length: 12; v_call: TRBV7-9; cdr3_nt: TGTGCCAGCAGCTCACTAGCCGGGGAGCTGTTTTTT; cdr3_aa: CASSSLAGELFF
d_call: NA; j_call: TRBJ2-7; clone_size: NA; cdr3_length: 17; v_call: TRBV4-1; cdr3_nt: TGCGCCAGCAGCCAAGAAGAGGTCCGTGGGATCGCCTACGAGCAGTACTTC; cdr3_aa: CASSQEEVRGIAYEQYF